What follows describes a single T cell receptor beta chain. The data belong to a study of neoadjuvant anti-PD-1 for oral cavity cancer. For the study at large: Patients mostly received three to four biweekly nivolumab doses at 3 mg/kg before surgery.

As to time point: after neoadjuvant nivolumab, at surgical resection. Some clones are missing from TCRdb's copy, which holds only in-frame ones; the method was immunoSEQ multiplex PCR. The sample has 7,000 to 8,000 clones, more than 65% seen once; the top ten hold 2.5% to 4%. Germline trimming cut 6 bases from V and 3 bases from J; bases unmatched to any gene: 15. The V gene's germline CDR1 is MDHEN and CDR2 SYDVKM. The CDR3 length is 17 residues. The TCR was taken from a person aged 40 to 85 with oral cavity squamous cell carcinoma. The source was PBMCs, collected after nivolumab (anti-PD-1) treatment. The chain employs TRBV28 and TRBJ1-2; the match to TRBD1 covers 8 bases. The CDR3 spells CASSLGPRGRSHYGYTF. Written as DNA, the CDR3 is TGTGCCAGCAGCCTCGGCCCCAGGGGGCGTAGTCACTATGGCTACACCTTC.